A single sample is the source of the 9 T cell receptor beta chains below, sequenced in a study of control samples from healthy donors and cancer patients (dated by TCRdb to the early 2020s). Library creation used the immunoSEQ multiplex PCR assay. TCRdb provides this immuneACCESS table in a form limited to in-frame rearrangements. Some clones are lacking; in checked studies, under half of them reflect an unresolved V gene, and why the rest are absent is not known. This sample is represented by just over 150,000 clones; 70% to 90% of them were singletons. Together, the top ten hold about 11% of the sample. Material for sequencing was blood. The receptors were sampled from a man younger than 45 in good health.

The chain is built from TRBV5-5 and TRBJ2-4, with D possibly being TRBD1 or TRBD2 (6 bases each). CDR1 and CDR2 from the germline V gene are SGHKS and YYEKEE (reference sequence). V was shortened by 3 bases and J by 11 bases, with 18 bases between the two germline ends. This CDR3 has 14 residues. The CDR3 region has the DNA TGTGCCAGCAGCTCCCCGATGTTGGGGGGCGTTCAGTACTTC. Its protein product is CASSSPMLGGVQYF.

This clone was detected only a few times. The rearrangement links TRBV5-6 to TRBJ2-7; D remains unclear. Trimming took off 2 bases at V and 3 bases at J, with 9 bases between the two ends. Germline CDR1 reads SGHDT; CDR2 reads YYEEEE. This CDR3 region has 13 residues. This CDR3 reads CASSLLSNYEQYF. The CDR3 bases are TGTGCCAGCAGCTTACTGTCTAACTACGAGCAGTACTTC. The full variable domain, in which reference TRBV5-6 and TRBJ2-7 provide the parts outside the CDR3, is DAGVTQSPTHLIKTRGQQVTLRCSPKSGHDTVSWYQQALGQGPQFIFQYYEEEERQRGNFPDRFSGHQFPNYSSELNVNALLLGDSALYLCASSLLSNYEQYFGPGTRLTVT.

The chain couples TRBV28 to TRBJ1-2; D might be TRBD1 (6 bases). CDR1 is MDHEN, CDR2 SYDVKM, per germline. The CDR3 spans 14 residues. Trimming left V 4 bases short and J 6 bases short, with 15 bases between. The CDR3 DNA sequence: TGTGCCAGCAGTTGGACAGCGAGTACTAATGGCTACACCTTC. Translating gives CASSWTASTNGYTF.

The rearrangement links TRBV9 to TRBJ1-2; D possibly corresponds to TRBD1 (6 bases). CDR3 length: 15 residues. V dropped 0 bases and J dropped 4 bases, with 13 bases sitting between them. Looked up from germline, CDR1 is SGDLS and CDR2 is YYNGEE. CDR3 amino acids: CASSVGGRGSYGYTF. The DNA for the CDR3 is TGTGCCAGCAGCGTAGGCGGCAGGGGTAGCTATGGCTACACCTTC.

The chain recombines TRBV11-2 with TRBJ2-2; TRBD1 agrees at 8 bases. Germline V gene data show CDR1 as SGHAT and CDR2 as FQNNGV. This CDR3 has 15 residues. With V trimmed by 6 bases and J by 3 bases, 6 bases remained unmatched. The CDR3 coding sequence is TGTGCCAGCAGGTCGGACAGGGCAGACACCGGGGAGCTGTTTTTT. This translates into CASRSDRADTGELFF.

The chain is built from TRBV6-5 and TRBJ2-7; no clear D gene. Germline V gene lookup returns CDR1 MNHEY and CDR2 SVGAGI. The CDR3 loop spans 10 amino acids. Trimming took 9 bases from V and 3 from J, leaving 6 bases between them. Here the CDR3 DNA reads TGTGCCAGTGCCAGCTACGAGCAGTACTTC. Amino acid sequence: CASASYEQYF.

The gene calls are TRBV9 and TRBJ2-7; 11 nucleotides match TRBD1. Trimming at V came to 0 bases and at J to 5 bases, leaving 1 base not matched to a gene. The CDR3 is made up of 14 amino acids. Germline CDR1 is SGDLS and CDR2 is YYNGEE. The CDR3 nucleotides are TGTGCCAGCAGCGTAGGGGGACAGGGGGACGAGCAGTACTTC. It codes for CASSVGGQGDEQYF.

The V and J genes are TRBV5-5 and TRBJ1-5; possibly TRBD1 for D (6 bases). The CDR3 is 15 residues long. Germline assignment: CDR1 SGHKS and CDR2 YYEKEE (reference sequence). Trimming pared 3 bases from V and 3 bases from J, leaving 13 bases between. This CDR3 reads CASSYAGTPNQPQHF. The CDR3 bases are TGTGCCAGCAGCTACGCCGGGACACCCAATCAGCCCCAGCATTTT.

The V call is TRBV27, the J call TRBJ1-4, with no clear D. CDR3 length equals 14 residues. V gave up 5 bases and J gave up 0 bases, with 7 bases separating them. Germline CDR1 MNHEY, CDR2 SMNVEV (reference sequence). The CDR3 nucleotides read TGTGCCAGCAGTGAGAGAGCAACTAATGAAAAACTGTTTTTT. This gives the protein CASSERATNEKLFF. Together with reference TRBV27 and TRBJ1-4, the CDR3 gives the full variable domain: EAQVTQNPRYLITVTGKKLTVTCSQNMNHEYMSWYRQDPGLGLRQIYYSMNVEVTDKGDVPEGYKVSRKEKRNFPLILESPSPNQTSLYFCASSERATNEKLFFGSGTQLSVL.